This T cell receptor beta chain derives from a study of T-cell memory formation after mild COVID-19. At the level of the study: The study found TCR clusters largely donor specific.

Regarding the study as a whole: Confirmation was lacking for SARS-CoV-2 specificity of second-wave clones that peaked on day 37. Contracting clones from day 15 to 85 showed balanced CD4/CD8; later expanders favored CD4+.

This clonotype occurred many times. Its antigen is undetermined. A single record per CDR3 protein comes from TCRdb applying MiXCR to the 5' RACE reads. The repertoire includes 150,000 to 200,000 distinct CDR3 sequences, 16% of them detected once, and about 1.9% sits in the top ten. V gave up 5 bases and J gave up 5 bases; unmatched junction bases: 11. CDR1 and CDR2 from the germline V gene are SEHNR and FQNEAQ (reference sequence). This CDR3 comprises 18 residues. The rearrangement uses TRBV7-9 and TRBJ2-1; 14 bases align to TRBD2. The TCR originated in an adult woman who had mild COVID-19 (a few samples of this study predate the infection). Cell type and time point are not known. The sequenced material came from PBMCs or a T cell subset sorted from them (not recorded which). CDR3 sequence reads: CASSRGLAGGLGNNEQFF. The CDR3 nucleotides are TGTGCCAGCAGCCGCGGACTAGCGGGAGGATTAGGCAACAATGAGCAGTTCTTC.